This T cell receptor (beta chain) was captured by sequencing in a study of T cells after yellow fever vaccination. This clonotype was counted between two and nine times. Germline CDR1 SQVTM, CDR2 ANQGSEA. The CDR3 covers 11 residues. V gave up 3 bases and J gave up 7 bases, with 6 bases separating them. TCRdb independently ran MiXCR on the 5' RACE reads; one entry per CDR3 protein. The table shows a few hundred thousand distinct CDR3 sequences, with around 19% occurring only once. The input for sequencing was PBMCs, taken before the yellow fever booster vaccination. The source of this sequence is a man between 18 and 29 years old who received the YFV17D yellow fever vaccine. V usage is TRBV29-1 and J usage is TRBJ2-2; D ambiguous. CDR3 nucleotide sequence: TGCAGCGTTGACAGGTTCGGGGAGCTGTTTTTT. It encodes CSVDRFGELFF.